This paragraph covers one TCR beta chain sequence. This clonotype came up a few times. The clone's antigen remains unknown. No base qualities exist here, and no much larger clone lies one base off it. Including cysteine and phenylalanine, the CDR3 has 16 amino acids. The DNA shown is the 48-base CDR3, in frame from base 1. V is pruned by 5 bases and J by 4 bases, leaving 11 bases of the junction without a gene match. Reading the germline V gene (reference sequence) gives CDR1 SGHAT and CDR2 FQDESV. Amplification of TCR beta CDR3 regions was carried out from RNA transcripts. A first-round RT-PCR of the TCR CDR3 used the HTBI primer set with the Qiagen OneStep RT-PCR kit. The libraries were constructed in a second round of multiplex PCR and then size-selected and purified. Sequencing of the libraries was done on an Illumina HiSeq2000 using paired-end 100 bp reads. On the authors' methods: SOAPnuke was used to process the raw data, with reads discarded if the reads contained adapters or uncalled bases, had a mean Phred below 15, or lacked an exact constant-primer or identifier match. COPE v1.2.5 was used to merge the high-quality paired reads, and each unique nucleotide sequence was defined as a clonotype. MiTCR v1.1 was used to align the clonotypes against IMGT TRBV, TRBD and TRBJ reference segments. Only V-J combinations with frequency above 0.0001, covering 99% to 99.2% of repertoires, were analysed. The TCS score was defined as the ratio of F50 (clonal expansion) to E x V (chaos), calculated using BLOSUM62-based TCRdist between CDR3 peptides within each V-J. Welch's t-statistics and random forest reduced 500 to 650 V-J features to some 14, which were used in a naive Bayes classifier (R e1071). TCRdb reanalyzed the raw reads on its own, using fastp at Q25 for trimming and MiXCR for clone calling, and kept in-frame beta chains. Identical CDR3 protein sequences are pooled into one entry, listed with their most common genes and DNA. The V and J calls were determined by TCRdb, not by the authors. For this sample there are under 400,000 distinct CDR3 sequences; 15% to 20% appear just once. The top ten clonotypes cover 15% to 18% of the sample.

Ophthalmopathy patients had moderately to severely active disease, Clinical Activity Score of at least 3, NOSPECS grade of at least 4, and duration under 3 months. Patients with uncontrolled infections, other autoimmune diseases, pregnancy or lactation were excluded. Clinical symptoms, serum thyroxine and TRAb, thyroid ultrasound, and orbital computed tomography formed the basis for the diagnoses. PBMCs were separated from under 11 ml of fresh peripheral blood using Ficoll-Paque density gradient centrifugation. Trizol reagent was used to extract total RNA, and RNA quality was then checked on an Agilent 2100 Bioanalyzer. These data belong to a study of T cells in Graves' hyperthyroidism and ophthalmopathy (dated by TCRdb to 2018 to 2020). General notes on the study: Peripheral blood was sampled at the time of initial diagnosis, prior to any treatment. Once sampling was done, hyperthyroidism patients were given methimazole at a starting dose of 30 mg daily, whereas ophthalmopathy patients were given high-dose intravenous methylprednisolone. To identify TCR V-J signatures that set the groups apart, the researchers used a discovery cohort of 90 to 100 patients, made up of some 41 with Graves' ophthalmopathy and approximately 57 with stable Graves' hyperthyroidism. Thyroid tissue and blood T-cell repertoires from roughly six Graves' hyperthyroidism patients were also compared in the study. An independent validation cohort of fewer than 20 hyperthyroidism patients and 17 patients who later progressed to ophthalmopathy tested prospective prediction of ophthalmopathy. For training and testing, the 100 or so patients in the discovery cohort were randomly divided in a 7:3 ratio. According to the paper, TCR Vbeta CDR3 sequencing was carried out on 135 peripheral blood samples, which came from fewer than 50 ophthalmopathy, 75 to 80 hyperthyroidism and about 17 progressor patients. Study-wide conclusions, independent of this receptor: Ophthalmopathy was separated from stable hyperthyroidism by a 13 V-J signature model, with about 88% sensitivity and about 81% specificity obtained in cross-validation and 80%/75% obtained in testing. Blood samples also contained most of the expanded thyroid clonotypes (frequency above 0.001), which suggests that blood repertoires may reflect thyroid immune responses. During validation, the model predicted progression to ophthalmopathy a median of approximately 6.5 months ahead of onset, with approximately 71% sensitivity and about 75% specificity. Sample size was not statistically predetermined, and blinding of investigators to group allocation was not performed.

The rearranged chain carries TRBV11-1 and TRBJ1-5; 7 junctional bases match TRBD1. Sequenced input: blood. This clonotype was sampled from a woman between 40 and 50 years old with Graves' ophthalmopathy. For the CDR3, the sequence is CASSLGQWNGNQPQHF. The sequenced DNA: TGTGCCAGCAGCCTGGGACAGTGGAACGGGAATCAGCCCCAGCATTTT.